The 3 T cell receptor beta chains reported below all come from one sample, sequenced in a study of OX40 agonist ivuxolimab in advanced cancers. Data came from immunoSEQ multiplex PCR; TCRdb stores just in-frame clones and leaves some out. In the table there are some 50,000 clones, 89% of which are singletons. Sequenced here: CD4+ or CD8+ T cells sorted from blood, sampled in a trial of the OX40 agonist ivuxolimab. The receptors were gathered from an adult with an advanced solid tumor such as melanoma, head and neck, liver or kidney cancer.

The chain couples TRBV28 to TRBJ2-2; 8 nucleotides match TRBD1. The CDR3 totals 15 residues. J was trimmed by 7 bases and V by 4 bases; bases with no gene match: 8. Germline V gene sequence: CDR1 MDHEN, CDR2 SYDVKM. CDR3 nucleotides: TGTGCCAGCAGTTCGGACAGGGTAGGGATCGGGGAGCTGTTTTTT. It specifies CASSSDRVGIGELFF.

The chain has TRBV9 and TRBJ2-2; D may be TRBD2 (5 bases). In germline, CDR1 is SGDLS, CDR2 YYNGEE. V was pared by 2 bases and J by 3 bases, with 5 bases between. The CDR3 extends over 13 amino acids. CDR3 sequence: CASSVGDTGELFF. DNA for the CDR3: TGTGCCAGCAGCGTCGGGGACACCGGGGAGCTGTTTTTT.

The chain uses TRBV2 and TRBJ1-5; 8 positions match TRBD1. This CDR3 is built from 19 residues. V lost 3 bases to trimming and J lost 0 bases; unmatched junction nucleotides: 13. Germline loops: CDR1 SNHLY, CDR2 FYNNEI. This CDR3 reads CASSDIYRTGPDSNQPQHF. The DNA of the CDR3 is TGTGCCAGCAGTGACATCTACAGGACAGGGCCAGATAGCAATCAGCCCCAGCATTTT.